This T cell receptor (beta chain) comes out of a study of T-cell memory formation after mild COVID-19. A single record per CDR3 protein comes from TCRdb applying MiXCR to the 5' RACE reads. The sample holds 300,000 to 400,000 distinct CDR3 sequences; about an eighth are singletons and the top ten take over 20%. The germline CDR1 and CDR2 sequences are SGDLS and YYNGEE. CDR3 length equals 15 residues. Trimming left V 0 bases short and J 6 bases short, with 13 bases between. The sample taken for sequencing was PBMCs or a T cell subset sorted from them (not recorded which). This sequence was found in a man aged 18 to 29 who had mild COVID-19 (a few samples of this study predate the infection). Cell type and time point are not known. V usage is TRBV9 and J usage is TRBJ2-1; the D is unclear. The CDR3: CASSVGRPEVNEQFF. The DNA for the CDR3 is TGTGCCAGCAGCGTAGGACGTCCAGAAGTCAATGAGCAGTTCTTC.